The next 5 T cell receptor beta chains were all read from a single sample in a study of T cell clones after liver transplantation. Profiled with immunoSEQ multiplex PCR; TCRdb holds only in-frame clones, not every one. In the table there are just over 60,000 clones, 71% of which are singletons. The sample was CD4+ T cells from blood, taken before liver transplant. The receptors derive from a human donor who received a liver transplant.

The genes are TRBV2 and TRBJ1-2; 9 bases line up with TRBD1. Losses at the gene ends were 3 bases for V and 3 bases for J; bases not matched to a gene: 2. The CDR3 is 14 amino acids. In germline, CDR1 is SNHLY, CDR2 FYNNEI. This CDR3 reads CASSERTGDYGYTF. CDR3 coding DNA: TGTGCCAGCAGTGAGAGGACAGGGGACTATGGCTACACCTTC.

There are a few counts of this clone. The chain couples TRBV28 to TRBJ1-1; 7 nucleotides align to TRBD1. The CDR3 covers 13 residues. Germline V CDR1 and CDR2: MDHEN, SYDVKM. J was trimmed by 6 bases and V by 5 bases; bases with no gene match: 6. CDR3 loop: CASSVDRVAEAFF. In nucleotides, the CDR3 is TGTGCCAGCAGTGTAGACAGGGTCGCTGAAGCTTTCTTT.

V gene TRBV5-1 combines with J gene TRBJ1-3; 10 nucleotides line up with TRBD1. The CDR3 spans 16 residues. Germline CDR1 is SGHRS and CDR2 is YFSETQ. V shed 0 bases, J shed 2 bases, and the junction held 2 bases outside the gene matches. Here the CDR3 DNA reads TGCGCCAGCAGCTTGGGACAGGGGGCCCCTGGAAACACCATATATTTT. It encodes CASSLGQGAPGNTIYF.

The V gene is TRBV5-5, the J gene TRBJ1-2; TRBD1 might be the D (6 bases). Looked up from germline, CDR1 is SGHKS and CDR2 is YYEKEE (reference sequence). Trimming removed 2 bases at V and 1 base at J, with 12 bases between. This CDR3 comprises 15 residues. The CDR3 is CASSFSGTSNYGYTF. As DNA, the CDR3 is TGTGCCAGCAGCTTCTCCGGGACAAGTAACTATGGCTACACCTTC.

The V and J genes are TRBV5-6 and TRBJ2-1, with 10 nucleotides matching TRBD2. The V segment lost 4 bases and the J segment 2 bases; nucleotides outside the gene matches: 9. The germline gives CDR1 SGHDT, CDR2 YYEEEE. The length of the CDR3 is 17 residues. The CDR3 nucleotides are TGTGCCAGCAGCCAAGGGGGGAGCGGGGGGGCCTACAATGAGCAGTTCTTC. Residues: CASSQGGSGGAYNEQFF.